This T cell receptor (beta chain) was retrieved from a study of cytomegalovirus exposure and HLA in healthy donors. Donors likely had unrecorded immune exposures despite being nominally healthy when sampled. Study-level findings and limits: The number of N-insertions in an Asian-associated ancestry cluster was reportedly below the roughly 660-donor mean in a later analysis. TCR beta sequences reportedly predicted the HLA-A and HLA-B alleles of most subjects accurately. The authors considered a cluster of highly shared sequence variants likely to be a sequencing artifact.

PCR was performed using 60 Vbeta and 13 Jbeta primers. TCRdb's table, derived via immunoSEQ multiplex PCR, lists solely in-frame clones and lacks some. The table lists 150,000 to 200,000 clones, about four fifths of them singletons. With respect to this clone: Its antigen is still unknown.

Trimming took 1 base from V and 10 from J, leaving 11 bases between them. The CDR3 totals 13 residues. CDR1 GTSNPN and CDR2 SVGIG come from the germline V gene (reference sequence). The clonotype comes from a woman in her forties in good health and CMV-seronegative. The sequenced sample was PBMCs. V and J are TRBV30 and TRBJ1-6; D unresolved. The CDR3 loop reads CAWSAAGRSPLHF. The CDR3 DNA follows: TGTGCCTGGAGTGCCGCGGGGAGATCACCCCTCCACTTT.